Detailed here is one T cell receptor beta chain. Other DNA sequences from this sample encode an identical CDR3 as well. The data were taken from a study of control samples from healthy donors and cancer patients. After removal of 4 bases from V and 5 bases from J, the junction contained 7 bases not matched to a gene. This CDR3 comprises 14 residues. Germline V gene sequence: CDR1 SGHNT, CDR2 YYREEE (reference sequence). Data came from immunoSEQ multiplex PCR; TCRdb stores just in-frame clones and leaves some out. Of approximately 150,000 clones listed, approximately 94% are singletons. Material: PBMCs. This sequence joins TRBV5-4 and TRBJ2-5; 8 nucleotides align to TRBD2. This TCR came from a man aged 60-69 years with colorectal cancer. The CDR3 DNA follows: TGTGCCAGCAGCCCTGGACTAGCCGGTGAGACCCAGTACTTC. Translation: CASSPGLAGETQYF.